These 2 T cell receptor beta chains were sequenced from one sample in a study of cytomegalovirus exposure and HLA in healthy donors. This PCR relied on a set of 60 Vbeta primers and 13 Jbeta primers. The repertoire was sequenced with immunoSEQ multiplex PCR; TCRdb's copy has only in-frame clones and lacks some. Its clone listing holds around 75,000 clones. What was sequenced was PBMCs. The receptors stem from a woman aged 60-75 years in good health and CMV-seronegative.

The V and J genes are TRBV6-5 and TRBJ2-7; possible D gene TRBD1, 5 bases. The CDR3 is 13 residues long. V was pared by 4 bases and J by 6 bases, with 13 bases between. The germline gives CDR1 MNHEY, CDR2 SVGAGI. CDR3 residues: CASSSTREGEQYF. The DNA for the CDR3 is TGTGCCAGCAGTTCCACCAGGGAAGGCGAGCAGTACTTC.

This chain uses TRBV7-2 with TRBJ2-7; D might be TRBD2 (7 bases). Germline-derived CDR1 and CDR2 are SGHTA and FQGNSA. The CDR3 loop spans 14 amino acids. Trimming stripped 1 base from V and 2 bases from J, with 9 bases between. CDR3 in DNA: TGTGCCAGCAGCTTAGAGGGGGGGACCTACGAGCAGTACTTC. Amino acids: CASSLEGGTYEQYF.